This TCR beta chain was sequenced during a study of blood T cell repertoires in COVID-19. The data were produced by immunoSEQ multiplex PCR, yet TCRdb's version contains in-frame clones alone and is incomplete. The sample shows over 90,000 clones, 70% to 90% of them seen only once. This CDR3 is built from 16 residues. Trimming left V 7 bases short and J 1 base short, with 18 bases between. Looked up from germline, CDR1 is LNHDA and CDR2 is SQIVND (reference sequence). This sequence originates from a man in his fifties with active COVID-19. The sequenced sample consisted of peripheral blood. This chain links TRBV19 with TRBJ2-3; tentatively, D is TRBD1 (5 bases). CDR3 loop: CASTSQGGWGTDTQYF. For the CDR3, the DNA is TGTGCCAGTACCTCCCAGGGTGGCTGGGGCACAGATACGCAGTATTTT.